The present entry profiles one T cell receptor beta chain with its context. What it recognizes is unknown. The sample belongs to a study of shared clonotypes between healthy human individuals. Study-level findings and limits: Inspection by rarefaction showed sorted-subset sequencing to be incomplete despite large depth.

CDR1 and CDR2 from the germline V gene are MDHEN and SYDVKM. The CDR3 length is 16 residues. Trimming at V came to 11 bases and at J to 5 bases, leaving 17 bases not matched to a gene. The assay was immunoSEQ multiplex PCR, and TCRdb's table has in-frame clones only and misses some. In the table there are roughly 400,000 clones, approximately 97% of which are singletons. CD45RO+ cells and CCR7-negative CD45RA+ TemRA cells were combined as CD8 memory. The V and J genes are TRBV28 and TRBJ2-5; TRBD1 agrees at 10 bases. The sequenced sample consisted of memory CD8+ T cells sorted from blood. Regarding subset: CD45RO+ cells pooled with CCR7-negative TemRA cells. This receptor was obtained from a man aged 25-40 years in good health. CDR3 nucleotide sequence: TGTGCCGCCAGGGACAGGGGCGGGTTTGTGTTGGAGACCCAGTACTTC. Its protein is CAARDRGGFVLETQYF.